The 19 T cell receptor beta chains in this list originate from one sample, sequenced in a study of cytomegalovirus exposure and HLA in healthy donors. It was with 60 Vbeta and 13 Jbeta primers that the PCR ran. The method was immunoSEQ multiplex PCR; TCRdb's version includes in-frame clones alone and lacks a portion of them. The data show about 150,000 clones, 64% seen once. Material for sequencing was PBMCs. The receptors come from a woman between 25 and 40 years old in good health and CMV-seropositive.

This clone was picked up one time. The V and J genes are TRBV11-1 and TRBJ2-5; the D gene is possibly TRBD2 (6 bases). With 5 bases removed from V and 1 base from J, the gap between germline ends came to 8 bases. The CDR3 sequence is 13 residues long. Germline values: CDR1 SGHAT, CDR2 FQDESV (reference sequence). CDR3 loop: CASSTGSQETQYF. In DNA form, the CDR3 reads TGTGCCAGCAGCACCGGGAGCCAAGAGACCCAGTACTTC.

CDR3 sequence reads: CASSLEAGHEAFF. The CDR3 DNA is TGTGCCAGCAGCTTAGAGGCAGGCCATGAAGCTTTCTTT. The chain couples TRBV13 to TRBJ1-1; D unclear. CDR1 and CDR2 (germline): PRHDT, FYEKMQ (reference sequence). The CDR3 covers 13 residues. The V gene lost 1 base and the J gene lost 7 bases, with 10 bases spanning the gap.

The gene calls are TRBV13 and TRBJ2-1; possible D gene TRBD2, 6 bases. Trimming removed 5 bases from V and 15 bases from J, with 17 bases in between. The CDR3 consists of 12 residues. The germline V gene has CDR1 PRHDT and CDR2 FYEKMQ (reference sequence). The CDR3 sequence: CASSPPSESLFF. CDR3 bases: TGTGCCAGCAGCCCCCCTAGCGAGTCGTTGTTCTTC.

This clone was detected only a few times. V gene TRBV29-1 combines with J gene TRBJ1-2, with D perhaps matching TRBD1 (6 bases). The germline V and J ends were trimmed by 4 bases and 2 bases, with 8 bases remaining between them. CDR1 is SQVTM and CDR2 is ANQGSEA in the germline V gene. The CDR3 has 12 amino acids. The CDR3 spells CSVGQVNYGYTF. The CDR3 DNA reads TGCAGCGTTGGACAGGTGAACTATGGCTACACCTTC.

The chain is built from TRBV30 and TRBJ2-2; D is perhaps TRBD2 (5 bases). V shed 3 bases and J shed 0 bases, with 17 bases lying between them. CDR3 length equals 17 residues. Germline V gene sequence: CDR1 GTSNPN, CDR2 SVGIG (reference sequence). In nucleotides, the CDR3 is TGTGCCTGGAGCCCTCTCCGGAGGAGACCGAACACCGGGGAGCTGTTTTTT. Translation gives CAWSPLRRRPNTGELFF.

This clone was seen a handful of times. The genes are TRBV9 and TRBJ2-1, with a possible D match to TRBD2 (5 bases). Germline CDR1 SGDLS, CDR2 YYNGEE. There are 14 residues in the CDR3. The germline V and J ends were trimmed by 6 bases and 4 bases, with 14 bases remaining between them. The CDR3 DNA reads TGTGCCAGCAACCCGGGGTCAGCTTACAATGAGCAGTTCTTC. This sequence encodes CASNPGSAYNEQFF.

This chain connects TRBV5-1 to TRBJ2-2; 7 nucleotides match TRBD1. Germline loops: CDR1 SGHRS, CDR2 YFSETQ. CDR3 length: 15 amino acids. V lost 2 bases to trimming and J lost 1 base; unmatched junction nucleotides: 2. The CDR3 loop is CASSLRQGNTGELFF. CDR3 coding DNA: TGCGCCAGCAGCTTAAGACAGGGGAACACCGGGGAGCTGTTTTTT.

The rearrangement links TRBV30 to TRBJ1-3, with unresolved D. Germline values: CDR1 GTSNPN, CDR2 SVGIG (reference sequence). V lost 1 base to trimming and J lost 0 bases, with 4 bases between them. This CDR3 contains 13 residues. CDR3 amino acids: CAWSGSSGNTIYF. CDR3 DNA: TGTGCCTGGAGTGGGAGCTCTGGAAACACCATATATTTT.

This chain joins TRBV18 and TRBJ1-1, with 9 bases fitting TRBD1. V was clipped by 1 base and J by 4 bases; unmatched bases: 10. Germline V gene data show CDR1 as KGHSH and CDR2 as LQKENI. The CDR3 is made up of 17 amino acids. The CDR3 DNA reads TGTGCCAGCTCACCACTCGATACAGGGGGCGCGCCCACTGAAGCTTTCTTT. Its translation is CASSPLDTGGAPTEAFF.

This chain joins TRBV6-1 and TRBJ1-5; no clear D. Trimming took 2 bases from V and 4 from J, leaving 15 bases between them. This CDR3 region has 16 residues. Germline CDR1 and CDR2: MNHNS and SASEGT. The CDR3 here is CASSERLWEPNQPQHF. For the CDR3, the DNA is TGTGCCAGCAGTGAAAGATTATGGGAGCCGAATCAGCCCCAGCATTTT.

The chain combines TRBV7-8 with TRBJ2-1; D perhaps matches TRBD2 (6 bases). V lost 7 bases and J lost 8, with 15 bases in between. From germline, CDR1 is SGHVS and CDR2 FQNEAQ. CDR3 length equals 13 residues. The CDR3 DNA reads TGTGCCAGCACACAGAGGAGGGACCATGAGCAGTTCTTC. This gives the protein CASTQRRDHEQFF.

This clone was detected only a few times. The chain couples TRBV25-1 to TRBJ1-1; TRBD1 aligns across 12 bases. The trim removed 9 bases at V and 8 bases at J, leaving 7 bases unmatched. Germline V gene data show CDR1 as MGHDK and CDR2 as SYGVNS. The CDR3 runs to 13 residues. This CDR3 is CASTGQGATEAFF. CDR3 in DNA: TGTGCCAGTACGGGACAGGGGGCTACAGAAGCTTTCTTT.

The chain links TRBV2 to TRBJ1-1; D gene ambiguous. This CDR3 has 14 residues. Per germline, CDR1 SNHLY and CDR2 FYNNEI. The V end lost 3 bases, the J end lost 3 bases, and 11 bases lay between the germline ends. The DNA of the CDR3 is TGTGCCAGCAGTGAGGCACCGACTTACACTGAAGCTTTCTTT. Its translation is CASSEAPTYTEAFF.

This chain connects TRBV5-1 to TRBJ2-2; a possible D gene is TRBD1 (5 bases). Germline assignment: CDR1 SGHRS and CDR2 YFSETQ. V lost 1 base and J lost 5, with 9 bases in between. The CDR3 has 14 residues. CDR3 in amino acids: CASSLSDSTGELFF. CDR3 in DNA: TGCGCCAGCAGCTTGAGTGACAGTACCGGGGAGCTGTTTTTT.

This sequence joins TRBV27 and TRBJ1-2, with TRBD1 matching 7 bases. CDR3 length: 13 residues. The V gene's germline CDR1 is MNHEY and CDR2 SMNVEV (reference sequence). Trimming removed 6 bases from V and 5 bases from J; junction bases left unmatched: 6. Written as DNA, the CDR3 is TGTGCCAGCAGCTTACAGGGGTTTTATGGCTACACCTTC. The encoded protein is CASSLQGFYGYTF.

This rearrangement joins TRBV9 to TRBJ2-1; no firm D call. Germline values: CDR1 SGDLS, CDR2 YYNGEE. Trimming shortened V by 0 bases and J by 10 bases, and 8 bases separated the two germline ends. The CDR3 runs to 12 residues. CDR3 in amino acids: CASSVDGREQFF. CDR3 in DNA: TGTGCCAGCAGCGTAGACGGCAGGGAGCAGTTCTTC. Filled out from reference TRBV9 and TRBJ2-1, the complete variable domain reads DSGVTQTPKHLITATGQRVTLRCSPRSGDLSVYWYQQSLDQGLQFLIQYYNGEERAKGNILERFSAQQFPDLHSELNLSSLELGDSALYFCASSVDGREQFFGPGTRLTVL.

This clone was detected a few times. The rearrangement uses TRBV18 and TRBJ1-6; TRBD1 matches 7 bases. The V segment lost 5 bases and the J segment 7 bases; nucleotides outside the gene matches: 2. The CDR3 runs 13 residues. Germline V gene lookup returns CDR1 KGHSH and CDR2 LQKENI. The CDR3 DNA sequence: TGTGCCAGCTCATGGGACAGAAATTCACCCCTCCACTTT. Amino acid sequence: CASSWDRNSPLHF.

This chain uses TRBV27 with TRBJ1-1, with D perhaps matching TRBD1 (6 bases). The CDR3 loop spans 14 amino acids. Trimming removed 6 bases from V and 1 base from J, with 12 bases in between. Germline V CDR1 and CDR2: MNHEY, SMNVEV (reference sequence). The CDR3 sequence: CASRPTGWNTEAFF. Here the CDR3 DNA reads TGTGCCAGCAGACCCACAGGGTGGAACACTGAAGCTTTCTTT.

A single count supports this clone. The chain uses TRBV27 and TRBJ2-7; 9 nucleotides agree with TRBD1. V lost 5 bases to trimming and J lost 4 bases; unmatched junction nucleotides: 6. CDR1 MNHEY and CDR2 SMNVEV come from the germline V gene (reference sequence). This CDR3 contains 14 residues. CDR3 nucleotide sequence: TGTGCCAGCAGTATCGGGACAGGGCGATACGAGCAGTACTTC. This gives the protein CASSIGTGRYEQYF.